The subject of this entry is one TCR beta chain. This entry is derived from a study of control samples from healthy donors and cancer patients. Germline values: CDR1 SNHLY, CDR2 FYNNEI. The CDR3 sequence is 15 residues long. J lost 7 bases, V lost 3 bases, and 4 bases had no gene match. Assay: immunoSEQ multiplex PCR; the TCRdb copy retains only in-frame clones and omits some. This table holds about 74,000 clones, nearly 90% found once. The origin of this receptor is a woman between 50 and 59 years old in good health. The rearrangement joins TRBV2 to TRBJ2-3, with 13 nucleotides matching TRBD2. Sequencing input: blood. The CDR3 loop reads CASSDGLAGENTQYF. The CDR3 DNA sequence: TGTGCCAGCAGTGATGGACTAGCGGGGGAAAATACGCAGTATTTT.